This is a list of T cell receptor beta chains from one sample in a study of blood T cell repertoires in COVID-19. The assay was immunoSEQ multiplex PCR, and TCRdb's table has in-frame clones only and misses some. This table holds 250,000 to 350,000 clones, about nine tenths found once. The source material was peripheral blood. Receptor source: a woman aged 50 to 60 with COVID-19, enrolled during active disease. The CDR3 runs from the conserved cysteine through the conserved F or W. Each record gives: clone size, D gene, V gene, CDR3 length, J gene, CDR3 DNA, CDR3 protein. A D gene is named only where the DNA matches it firmly. Only part of the rows carry a size: once, few, many, or a class if the clone is expanded.

clone_size: -; d_call: TRBD2; v_call: TRBV6-2/TRBV6-3; cdr3_length: 16; j_call: TRBJ2-3; cdr3_nt: TGTGCCAGCAGTGACAGACTAGCGGGTAGCACAGATACGCAGTATTTT; cdr3_aa: CASSDRLAGSTDTQYF
clone_size: -; d_call: TRBD2; v_call: TRBV24-1; cdr3_length: 16; j_call: TRBJ2-5; cdr3_nt: TGTGCCACCAGTGACCTGACTAGCGGGAGTACTGAGACCCAGTACTTC; cdr3_aa: CATSDLTSGSTETQYF
clone_size: -; d_call: TRBD1; v_call: TRBV29-1; cdr3_length: 12; j_call: TRBJ2-7; cdr3_nt: TGCAGCGTGGGGGGACAGGGCTACGAGCAGTACTTC; cdr3_aa: CSVGGQGYEQYF
clone_size: once; d_call: -; v_call: TRBV20-1; cdr3_length: 11; j_call: TRBJ2-3; cdr3_nt: TGCAGTGTATCGGGAAGAGATACGCAGTATTTT; cdr3_aa: CSVSGRDTQYF
clone_size: -; d_call: -; v_call: TRBV10-3; cdr3_length: 19; j_call: TRBJ2-6; cdr3_nt: TGTGCCATCAGTGCCCAAAGCGGCAGGTCCCCGTCTGGGGCCAACGTCCTGACTTTC; cdr3_aa: CAISAQSGRSPSGANVLTF
clone_size: -; d_call: -; v_call: TRBV12-3/TRBV12-4; cdr3_length: 13; j_call: TRBJ2-2; cdr3_nt: TGTGCCAGCAGAGCAAATAACACCGGGGAGCTGTTTTTT; cdr3_aa: CASRANNTGELFF
clone_size: -; d_call: TRBD2; v_call: TRBV19; cdr3_length: 17; j_call: TRBJ2-2; cdr3_nt: TGTGCCAGTAGCCCCTTAGCACTAGCGGTGAACACCGGGGAGCTGTTTTTT; cdr3_aa: CASSPLALAVNTGELFF
clone_size: -; d_call: -; v_call: TRBV7-3; cdr3_length: 15; j_call: TRBJ2-1; cdr3_nt: TGTGCCAGCAGCCCGGGGGTAGCAATATACAATGAGCAGTTCTTC; cdr3_aa: CASSPGVAIYNEQFF
clone_size: -; d_call: TRBD1; v_call: TRBV18; cdr3_length: 15; j_call: TRBJ2-1; cdr3_nt: TGTGCCAGCTCACCGGGGTCAGGGGGCTACAATGAGCAGTTCTTC; cdr3_aa: CASSPGSGGYNEQFF
clone_size: -; d_call: -; v_call: TRBV30; cdr3_length: 16; j_call: TRBJ1-3; cdr3_nt: TGTGCCTGGAGTGGAGGTGGCGAGGGCTCTGGAAACACCATATATTTT; cdr3_aa: CAWSGGGEGSGNTIYF
clone_size: -; d_call: -; v_call: TRBV6-5; cdr3_length: 14; j_call: TRBJ2-1; cdr3_nt: TGTGCCAGCAATGTGGCAGGGCTCTACAATGAGCAGTTCTTC; cdr3_aa: CASNVAGLYNEQFF
clone_size: -; d_call: TRBD1; v_call: TRBV15; cdr3_length: 13; j_call: TRBJ1-2; cdr3_nt: TGTGCCACCAGCTTACGGGACAGTAATGGCTACACCTTC; cdr3_aa: CATSLRDSNGYTF
clone_size: -; d_call: TRBD2; v_call: TRBV30; cdr3_length: 20; j_call: TRBJ2-3; cdr3_nt: TGTGCCTGGGCAGGGTTCGACGTCGAGCGGGAGGGTCAACACGGAGGAACGCAGTATTTT; cdr3_aa: CAWAGFDVEREGQHGGTQYF
clone_size: -; d_call: -; v_call: TRBV7-9; cdr3_length: 13; j_call: TRBJ2-7; cdr3_nt: TGTGCCAGCAGCTTCTCCGGGGGAAACGAGCAGTACTTC; cdr3_aa: CASSFSGGNEQYF
clone_size: -; d_call: -; v_call: TRBV2; cdr3_length: 14; j_call: TRBJ2-1; cdr3_nt: TGTGCCAGCATTGGCAGGGGATTAGACAATGAGCAGTTCTTC; cdr3_aa: CASIGRGLDNEQFF
clone_size: -; d_call: TRBD2; v_call: TRBV29-1; cdr3_length: 13; j_call: TRBJ2-7; cdr3_nt: TGCAGCGTTAGACTAGCGGGAAACTACGAGCAGTACTTC; cdr3_aa: CSVRLAGNYEQYF
clone_size: -; d_call: -; v_call: TRBV7-9; cdr3_length: 13; j_call: TRBJ2-7; cdr3_nt: TGTGCCACCCACGGACAGAACTTGTACGAGCAGTACTTC; cdr3_aa: CATHGQNLYEQYF
clone_size: -; d_call: -; v_call: TRBV24-1; cdr3_length: 12; j_call: TRBJ2-1; cdr3_nt: TGTGCCACCAGTTTCGGTTTGAATGAGCAGTTCTTC; cdr3_aa: CATSFGLNEQFF
clone_size: -; d_call: -; v_call: TRBV5-1; cdr3_length: 13; j_call: TRBJ2-7; cdr3_nt: TGCGCCAGCAGACCCGAGGGCCTTTACGAGCAGTACTTC; cdr3_aa: CASRPEGLYEQYF
clone_size: -; d_call: -; v_call: TRBV29-1; cdr3_length: 13; j_call: TRBJ1-3; cdr3_nt: TGCAGCGTTGGCGAGGGGGCTGGAAACACCATATATTTT; cdr3_aa: CSVGEGAGNTIYF
clone_size: -; d_call: -; v_call: TRBV5-6; cdr3_length: 16; j_call: TRBJ1-2; cdr3_nt: TGTGCCAGCAGCTTGGGCGCCGTCCCAGGGACATATGGCTACACCTTC; cdr3_aa: CASSLGAVPGTYGYTF
clone_size: once; d_call: -; v_call: TRBV6-6; cdr3_length: 13; j_call: TRBJ2-7; cdr3_nt: TGTGCCGCTTCCAGGGATTCTCCCCACGAGCAGTACTTC; cdr3_aa: CAASRDSPHEQYF
clone_size: once; d_call: -; v_call: TRBV5-1; cdr3_length: 11; j_call: TRBJ2-7; cdr3_nt: TGCGCCAGCAGCTCTAACTACGAGCAGTACTTC; cdr3_aa: CASSSNYEQYF
clone_size: -; d_call: TRBD1; v_call: TRBV30; cdr3_length: 15; j_call: TRBJ2-7; cdr3_nt: TGTGCCTGGAGTGGGGGACAGGGTCGGTCCTACGAGCAGTACTTC; cdr3_aa: CAWSGGQGRSYEQYF
clone_size: -; d_call: -; v_call: TRBV9; cdr3_length: 14; j_call: TRBJ1-1; cdr3_nt: TGTGCCAGCAGCGTAGGACGGGGAGGCACTGAAGCTTTCTTT; cdr3_aa: CASSVGRGGTEAFF
clone_size: -; d_call: TRBD1; v_call: TRBV6-5; cdr3_length: 13; j_call: TRBJ1-2; cdr3_nt: TGTGCCACCAAGGACAGGGGGCTCTATGGCTACACCTTC; cdr3_aa: CATKDRGLYGYTF
clone_size: few; d_call: -; v_call: TRBV5-6; cdr3_length: 13; j_call: TRBJ2-7; cdr3_nt: TGTGCCAGCAGCTTGGCACCAGTGGACGAGCAGTACTTC; cdr3_aa: CASSLAPVDEQYF
clone_size: once; d_call: -; v_call: TRBV7-2; cdr3_length: 14; j_call: TRBJ2-3; cdr3_nt: TGTGCCAGCAGCAACGACCCCGGCTACAGTACGCAGTATTTT; cdr3_aa: CASSNDPGYSTQYF
clone_size: -; d_call: -; v_call: TRBV3-1/TRBV3-2; cdr3_length: 13; j_call: TRBJ1-3; cdr3_nt: TGTGCCAGCAGCCCTCCGCGGGGAAACACCATATATTTT; cdr3_aa: CASSPPRGNTIYF
clone_size: -; d_call: TRBD2; v_call: TRBV25-1; cdr3_length: 14; j_call: TRBJ2-7; cdr3_nt: TGTGCCAGCAGTGACGGGACTAGCGGGATCGGGCAGTACTTC; cdr3_aa: CASSDGTSGIGQYF
clone_size: -; d_call: TRBD1; v_call: TRBV20-1; cdr3_length: 13; j_call: TRBJ1-2; cdr3_nt: TGCAGTGCCAGTCTAGGGGGCAGCTATGGCTACACCTTC; cdr3_aa: CSASLGGSYGYTF
clone_size: -; d_call: TRBD2; v_call: TRBV2; cdr3_length: 15; j_call: TRBJ2-2; cdr3_nt: TGTGCCAGCAGTGAACTAGCGGGGCGCACCGGGGAGCTGTTTTTT; cdr3_aa: CASSELAGRTGELFF
clone_size: -; d_call: -; v_call: TRBV5-4; cdr3_length: 13; j_call: TRBJ1-2; cdr3_nt: TGTGCCAGCAGCTTAGCCGGGTCCTATGGCTACACCTTC; cdr3_aa: CASSLAGSYGYTF
clone_size: -; d_call: -; v_call: TRBV5-1; cdr3_length: 13; j_call: TRBJ1-1; cdr3_nt: TGCGCCAGCAGCCAACAGGGGAACACTGAAGCTTTCTTT; cdr3_aa: CASSQQGNTEAFF
clone_size: -; d_call: -; v_call: TRBV5-1; cdr3_length: 12; j_call: TRBJ2-7; cdr3_nt: TGCGCCAGCAGCCCAGACTCCTACGAGCAGTACTTC; cdr3_aa: CASSPDSYEQYF
clone_size: once; d_call: -; v_call: TRBV5-1; cdr3_length: 16; j_call: TRBJ2-1; cdr3_nt: TGCGCCAGCAGCCCCCTGACTAACCCCTTCTACAATGAGCAGTTCTTC; cdr3_aa: CASSPLTNPFYNEQFF
clone_size: -; d_call: TRBD2; v_call: TRBV7-6; cdr3_length: 19; j_call: TRBJ2-2; cdr3_nt: TGTGCCAGCAGCTCAGAAGCCATGGGACTAGCGGGAGACACCGGGGAGCTGTTTTTT; cdr3_aa: CASSSEAMGLAGDTGELFF
clone_size: -; d_call: -; v_call: TRBV10-3; cdr3_length: 15; j_call: TRBJ1-1; cdr3_nt: TGTGCCATCAGTGGCCAACAGGGAAGTCTCTCTGAAGCTTTCTTT; cdr3_aa: CAISGQQGSLSEAFF
clone_size: -; d_call: TRBD2; v_call: TRBV7-8; cdr3_length: 18; j_call: TRBJ2-5; cdr3_nt: TGTGCCAGCAGCTTGGGAACCGGGACTAGCGGGTTAGGGGAGACCCAGTACTTC; cdr3_aa: CASSLGTGTSGLGETQYF
clone_size: -; d_call: -; v_call: TRBV18; cdr3_length: 13; j_call: TRBJ2-5; cdr3_nt: TGTGCCAGCTCCCTGGGAGGTGGAGAGACCCAGTACTTC; cdr3_aa: CASSLGGGETQYF
clone_size: -; d_call: -; v_call: TRBV6-2/TRBV6-3; cdr3_length: 15; j_call: TRBJ2-5; cdr3_nt: TGTGCCAGCAGTTACACGCGGGGTCCAACGAAGACCCAGTACTTC; cdr3_aa: CASSYTRGPTKTQYF
clone_size: -; d_call: -; v_call: TRBV19; cdr3_length: 15; j_call: TRBJ2-2; cdr3_nt: TGTGCCAGTAGTATAGATCATCGGGAGACCGGGGAGCTGTTTTTT; cdr3_aa: CASSIDHRETGELFF
clone_size: -; d_call: -; v_call: TRBV19; cdr3_length: 15; j_call: TRBJ1-6; cdr3_nt: TGTGCCAGTAGTATTATTAACAGGATTAATTCACCCCTCCACTTT; cdr3_aa: CASSIINRINSPLHF
clone_size: -; d_call: TRBD2; v_call: TRBV5-6; cdr3_length: 17; j_call: TRBJ2-7; cdr3_nt: TGTGCCAGCAGCTTAATAGGACTAGCGGGAGGACTCTACGAGCAGTACTTC; cdr3_aa: CASSLIGLAGGLYEQYF
clone_size: once; d_call: -; v_call: TRBV19; cdr3_length: 15; j_call: TRBJ1-2; cdr3_nt: TGTGCCAGTAGGGGAACAGGTACCTCGATGGGGGGCTACACCTTC; cdr3_aa: CASRGTGTSMGGYTF